The clone carrying this T cell receptor (beta chain) was counted ten times or more. Its antigen is unknown. These data originate in a study of neurological immune-mediated disorders. Study-level findings and limits: There was no association between the multiple sclerosis repertoire cluster and any clinical or MRI feature.

cDNA was made by 5'RACE with 10-nucleotide random UMIs. TCRdb analysed the 5' RACE reads with MiXCR anew, one entry per CDR3 protein. The sample carries roughly 100,000 distinct CDR3 sequences, around 3.5% recorded once. V was clipped by 0 bases and J by 5 bases, with 11 bases between them. The CDR3 is made up of 16 amino acids. Looked up from germline, CDR1 is ENHRY and CDR2 is SYGVKD. The clonotype was recovered from a woman aged 45-65 years with multiple sclerosis. The V and J genes are TRBV10-3 and TRBJ1-6; D remains ambiguous. Sequenced sample: PBMCs. The CDR3 reads CAISESSGGNNSPLHF. CDR3 sequence (DNA): TGTGCCATCAGTGAGTCGTCAGGAGGTAATAATTCACCCCTCCACTTT.